Reported below is one TCR beta chain. Its antigen is undetermined. These data are taken from a study of T cell responses to AZD1222 COVID-19 vaccine. For the study at large: Second-dose timings of about 4 or about 12 weeks were pooled.

Per the germline V gene, CDR1 is MNHEY and CDR2 is SVGEGT. J was trimmed by 4 bases and V by 4 bases; bases with no gene match: 9. This CDR3 spans 17 amino acids. Study observations and caveats: At baseline, just 6 or 7 AZD1222 recipients tested seropositive. Unmutated regions of variants are reportedly targeted by nearly half of spike-specific TCRs. Repertoires were sampled only after the peak T cell response.

Repertoires were generated with immunoSEQ multiplex PCR, while TCRdb's copy carries only in-frame clones and drops some. This sample has about 190,000 clones; more than 75% occur once, and the top ten carry over 0.85%. The rearrangement links TRBV6-2 or TRBV6-3 to TRBJ2-3; 12 positions match TRBD2. The clonotype comes from an adult in good health. The sample in question was peripheral blood, obtained on day 0 of AZD1222 vaccination. In DNA form, the CDR3 reads TGTGCCAGCAGTTCGTACAGACTAGCGGGAGTAGCAGATACGCAGTATTTT. It specifies CASSSYRLAGVADTQYF.